Shown below are 7 T cell receptor beta chains from a single sample sequenced in a study of cytomegalovirus exposure and HLA in healthy donors. The PCR had 60 Vbeta and 13 Jbeta primers. Generated by immunoSEQ multiplex PCR, the TCRdb table keeps only in-frame clones and is missing some. The sample lists 160,000 or so clones; roughly 80% were seen once. Sequencing was done on a sample of PBMCs. These receptors came from a woman aged 40 to 50 in good health and CMV-seronegative.

The CDR3 sequence is CASSSRTGNTEAFF. CDR3 DNA sequence: TGTGCCAGCAGCAGTCGGACGGGAAACACTGAAGCTTTCTTT. V usage is TRBV6-5 and J usage is TRBJ1-1; D gene uncertain. Germline V gene lookup returns CDR1 MNHEY and CDR2 SVGAGI. This CDR3 region has 14 residues. Trimming pared 6 bases from V and 2 bases from J, leaving 13 bases between.

The gene calls are TRBV21-1 and TRBJ1-1. TRBV21-1 is a listed pseudogene. This CDR3 has 13 residues. The DNA for the CDR3 is TGTGCCAGCAGCAAAAGTGTCGCCCTATCGTCTTTCTTT. It specifies CASSKSVALSSFF.

The chain couples TRBV6-5 to TRBJ1-1; D is unresolved. Germline CDR1 reads MNHEY; CDR2 reads SVGAGI. V shed 8 bases and J shed 0 bases, with 10 bases lying between them. The CDR3 is made up of 13 amino acids. Written as DNA, the CDR3 is TGTGCCAGCTTTGCGGGCGTGAACACTGAAGCTTTCTTT. Protein: CASFAGVNTEAFF.

V is TRBV2 and J is TRBJ2-7; D may be TRBD2 (6 bases). Germline V CDR1 and CDR2: SNHLY, FYNNEI. The V end lost 4 bases, the J end lost 9 bases, and 16 bases lay between the germline ends. The CDR3 has 13 residues. The CDR3 coding sequence is TGTGCCAGCAGTGCCCGGGAGCCCCCTCGGCAGTACTTC. Translating it yields CASSAREPPRQYF.

In its sample, this clone was seen a few times. V usage is TRBV4-1 and J usage is TRBJ1-6; TRBD1 might be the D (5 bases). Trimming took 5 bases from V and 4 from J, leaving 15 bases between them. This CDR3 spans 16 amino acids. Germline lookup yields CDR1 MGHRA and CDR2 YSYEKL. The CDR3 DNA sequence: TGCGCCAGCAGCAGCCCAAAGGGGCAGTATAATTCACCCCTCCACTTT. Protein: CASSSPKGQYNSPLHF.

V gene TRBV5-1 combines with J gene TRBJ1-1, with a tentative D call TRBD1 (5 bases). This CDR3 spans 13 amino acids. Trimming removed 0 bases from V and 7 bases from J, with 10 bases in between. Germline CDR1 and CDR2: SGHRS and YFSETQ. CDR3 loop: CASSLAPQGEAFF. The CDR3, as DNA: TGCGCCAGCAGCTTGGCTCCTCAGGGTGAAGCTTTCTTT.

This clone occurred once. This chain joins TRBV7-9 and TRBJ2-3; D possibly corresponds to TRBD1 (8 bases). The V end was cut by 5 bases, the J end by 5 bases, with 17 bases between. CDR1 is SEHNR and CDR2 is FQNEAQ in the germline V gene (reference sequence). This CDR3 has 15 amino acids. The CDR3 loop is CASSTGQGGGDTQYF. DNA of the CDR3: TGTGCCAGCAGCACCGGACAGGGAGGGGGAGATACGCAGTATTTT.